The 13 T cell receptor beta chains below come from one sample, sequenced in a study of radiation and T cells in renal cell carcinoma. Only in-frame clones appear in the TCRdb table, and some are missing; sequencing was by immunoSEQ multiplex PCR. There are about 130,000 clones in the sample; 70% to 90% occur only once, and more than 5% lies in the top ten. Noted time point: blood 2 weeks post-SBRT. Sample treatment: 15 Gy SBRT to primary tumor, nephrectomy 4 weeks later. Sample: blood, taken from a patient whose treatment included radiotherapy and nephrectomy. All receptors come from a woman in her sixties or seventies with renal cell carcinoma.

The chain couples TRBV28 to TRBJ2-3; the D call may be TRBD1 or TRBD2 (6 bases each). Looked up from germline, CDR1 is MDHEN and CDR2 is SYDVKM. Trimming stripped 3 bases from V and 1 base from J, with 8 bases between. The CDR3 covers 14 residues. Here the CDR3 reads CASSLGGRTDTQYF. CDR3 bases: TGTGCCAGCAGTTTGGGGGGCCGCACAGATACGCAGTATTTT.

The chain employs TRBV6-1 and TRBJ2-1; D is ambiguous. The V and J ends lost 2 bases and 0 bases respectively, with 8 bases between them. In germline, CDR1 is MNHNS, CDR2 SASEGT. The CDR3 contains 15 residues. The CDR3 protein is CASSESGGSYNEQFF. As DNA, the CDR3 is TGTGCCAGCAGTGAATCGGGCGGCTCCTACAATGAGCAGTTCTTC.

The V and J genes are TRBV11-2 and TRBJ2-7, with D maybe TRBD2 (6 bases). From germline, CDR1 is SGHAT and CDR2 FQNNGV. Trimming stripped 0 bases from V and 10 bases from J, with 10 bases between. This CDR3 contains 12 residues. This CDR3 is CASSLDEEGQYF. The CDR3 DNA is TGTGCCAGCAGCTTAGATGAGGAGGGTCAGTACTTC.

The rearrangement uses TRBV5-6 and TRBJ2-5; 16 nucleotides match TRBD2. V shed 4 bases, J shed 2 bases, and the junction held 8 bases outside the gene matches. Germline V gene lookup returns CDR1 SGHDT and CDR2 YYEEEE. The CDR3 totals 18 residues. CDR3 DNA: TGTGCCAGCAGCACGGGACTAGCGGGGGGGCCTAGGCAAGAGACCCAGTACTTC. Translated: CASSTGLAGGPRQETQYF. The full variable domain, its missing parts supplied by reference TRBV5-6 and TRBJ2-5, is DAGVTQSPTHLIKTRGQQVTLRCSPKSGHDTVSWYQQALGQGPQFIFQYYEEEERQRGNFPDRFSGHQFPNYSSELNVNALLLGDSALYLCASSTGLAGGPRQETQYFGPGTRLLVL.

The chain carries TRBV25-1 and TRBJ1-2; no reliable D call. Germline assignment: CDR1 MGHDK and CDR2 SYGVNS. The CDR3 sequence is 13 residues long. Trimming took off 3 bases at V and 7 bases at J, with 12 bases between the two ends. DNA for the CDR3: TGTGCCAGCAGTGAGCGGGGTTGGTCTGGCTACACCTTC. Amino acids: CASSERGWSGYTF.

The chain combines TRBV11-3 with TRBJ2-7, with D maybe TRBD2 (6 bases). The CDR3 covers 13 residues. Per the germline V gene, CDR1 is SGHNT and CDR2 is YENEEA. Trimming left V 1 base short and J 4 bases short, with 8 bases between. CDR3 sequence (DNA): TGTGCCAGCAGCTTAGCGGCGGGATACGAGCAGTACTTC. Amino acid sequence: CASSLAAGYEQYF.

V is TRBV28 and J is TRBJ1-2; D is possibly TRBD1 (6 bases). V was trimmed by 10 bases and J by 0 bases, leaving 18 bases between them. The V gene's germline CDR1 is MDHEN and CDR2 SYDVKM. The CDR3 has 15 residues. The CDR3 DNA follows: TGTGCCACCCGTCCTCAGGGGAGAGCTAACTATGGCTACACCTTC. Protein sequence: CATRPQGRANYGYTF.

This chain joins TRBV9 and TRBJ2-1; 7 bases are shared with TRBD1. Losses at the gene ends were 0 bases for V and 4 bases for J; bases not matched to a gene: 7. Per the germline V gene, CDR1 is SGDLS and CDR2 is YYNGEE. The CDR3 loop spans 16 amino acids. The CDR3 nucleotides are TGTGCCAGCAGCGTAGAAAGGGGGCAAGCGTACAATGAGCAGTTCTTC. It translates to CASSVERGQAYNEQFF.

The chain is built from TRBV19 and TRBJ2-2, with 7 bases identical to TRBD2. The V gene's germline CDR1 is LNHDA and CDR2 SQIVND (reference sequence). The CDR3 is made up of 17 amino acids. V trimming: 5 bases; J trimming: 0 bases; junction bases outside the gene matches: 9. DNA of the CDR3: TGTGCCAGTAGTTCCCCCCTAGCGGCCGCGAACACCGGGGAGCTGTTTTTT. Translation gives CASSSPLAAANTGELFF.

This clone came up once. The rearrangement joins TRBV5-1 to TRBJ2-1; D not resolved. CDR1 is SGHRS and CDR2 is YFSETQ in the germline V gene. V was shortened by 0 bases and J by 0 bases, with 10 bases between the two germline ends. The CDR3 runs 16 residues. The CDR3 reads CASSLGARTSYNEQFF. The CDR3 DNA sequence: TGCGCCAGCAGCTTGGGGGCTCGCACCTCCTACAATGAGCAGTTCTTC.

Concerning this clone itself: At one end the junction does not follow the germline gene, possibly because of a read error. The rearrangement links TRBV28 to TRBJ1-6, with D maybe TRBD1 (6 bases). This CDR3 contains 17 residues. Germline V gene sequence: CDR1 MDHEN, CDR2 SYDVKM. CDR3 sequence (DNA): TGTGCCACCAGTTCTCAGCTCCGGGCCCGAGGGGGTTCACCCCTCCACTTT. This sequence encodes CATSSQLRARGGSPLHF.

This chain joins TRBV2 and TRBJ2-7; D is uncertain. The CDR3 covers 12 residues. Germline lookup yields CDR1 SNHLY and CDR2 FYNNEI. V lost 4 bases and J 2 bases, leaving 6 bases between the germline ends. Here the CDR3 reads CASSARTYEQYF. The CDR3 DNA sequence: TGTGCCAGCAGTGCCCGGACCTACGAGCAGTACTTC.

This clone was counted a few times. The chain uses TRBV19 and TRBJ2-7, with 9 positions matching TRBD1. There are 15 residues in the CDR3. J lost 5 bases, V lost 7 bases, and 12 bases had no gene match. The germline V gene has CDR1 LNHDA and CDR2 SQIVND (reference sequence). The CDR3 loop is CASMTGLDRGNEQYF. The CDR3 DNA sequence: TGTGCCAGTATGACCGGTTTGGACAGGGGCAACGAGCAGTACTTC.